These 28 T cell receptor beta chains were all obtained from the same sample, sequenced in a study of blood T cell repertoires in COVID-19. TCRdb keeps only in-frame clones here, not all; method: immunoSEQ multiplex PCR. This table has over 70,000 clones, about 87% appearing once. The source material was peripheral blood. The receptor source for this set is a woman older than 75 with acute or convalescent COVID-19.

In its sample, this clone was seen a few times. The chain joins TRBV5-6 to TRBJ2-2; D possibly corresponds to TRBD2 (6 bases). CDR3 length equals 14 residues. Germline assignment: CDR1 SGHDT and CDR2 YYEEEE. With 3 bases removed from V and 4 bases from J, the gap between germline ends came to 10 bases. Here the CDR3 DNA reads TGTGCCAGCAGCTATGCGGGGTTCACCGGGGAGCTGTTTTTT. Amino acid sequence: CASSYAGFTGELFF.

The rearrangement uses TRBV29-1 and TRBJ2-7; TRBD1 matches 9 bases. The V gene's germline CDR1 is SQVTM and CDR2 ANQGSEA. The CDR3 is 15 amino acids. V shed 8 bases and J 3 bases; nucleotides not matched to a gene: 14. The CDR3 reads CSTFRGTGSGYEQYF. The CDR3 DNA reads TGCAGCACCTTCCGAGGGACAGGGAGCGGCTACGAGCAGTACTTC.

The J gene is TRBJ2-5, the V gene TRBV10-1; the D is unclear. The CDR3 consists of 12 residues. V was clipped by 0 bases and J by 5 bases, with 4 bases between them. The V gene's germline CDR1 is WNHNN and CDR2 SYGVQD (reference sequence). CDR3 residues: CASSESGETQYF. CDR3 sequence (DNA): TGCGCCAGCAGTGAGTCCGGGGAGACCCAGTACTTC.

The chain uses TRBV6-6 and TRBJ2-1; weak D call: TRBD2 (5 bases). CDR1 is MNHNY and CDR2 is SVGAGI in the germline V gene (reference sequence). V gave up 0 bases and J gave up 16 bases, with 13 bases separating them. The CDR3 runs to 12 residues. The CDR3 nucleotides are TGTGCCAGCAGTTACTCTACCGGGAATAGTTTCTTC. It specifies CASSYSTGNSFF.

The chain recombines TRBV7-2 with TRBJ1-1, with TRBD1 identical over 9 bases. The length of the CDR3 is 15 residues. V lost 5 bases to trimming and J lost 2 bases; unmatched junction nucleotides: 6. Germline V gene sequence: CDR1 SGHTA, CDR2 FQGNSA. The CDR3 nucleotides are TGTGCCAGCAGCGCAGGACAGGGGACTAACACTGAAGCTTTCTTT. Protein sequence: CASSAGQGTNTEAFF.

This clone was observed a single time. This chain connects TRBV7-9 to TRBJ1-1, with 10 bases matching TRBD1. Germline lookup yields CDR1 SEHNR and CDR2 FQNEAQ (reference sequence). This CDR3 is built from 17 residues. J gave up 0 bases and V 1 base, and 5 bases lay outside the gene matches. In DNA form, the CDR3 reads TGTGCCAGCAGCTTAGGGACAGGGGGGTTTATGAACACTGAAGCTTTCTTT. Translated, it gives CASSLGTGGFMNTEAFF.

The rearrangement joins TRBV5-6 to TRBJ1-2; 8 nucleotides align to TRBD1. With V trimmed by 6 bases and J by 4 bases, 8 bases remained unmatched. The length of the CDR3 is 14 residues. Germline V gene lookup returns CDR1 SGHDT and CDR2 YYEEEE. CDR3 loop: CASTPRGPLYGYTF. DNA of the CDR3: TGTGCCAGCACTCCCAGGGGGCCCCTCTATGGCTACACCTTC.

The chain recombines TRBV11-3 with TRBJ2-1; 8 bases are shared with TRBD2. The CDR3 runs 15 residues. CDR1 and CDR2 (germline): SGHNT, YENEEA. V lost 1 base and J lost 4; bases outside the gene matches: 3. In DNA form, the CDR3 reads TGTGCCAGCAGCTTAGGGTCTAGCGGGTACAATGAGCAGTTCTTC. This gives the protein CASSLGSSGYNEQFF.

The sample holds a few counts of this clone. The V and J genes are TRBV20-1 and TRBJ1-2, with TRBD1 as a possible D gene (5 bases). CDR1 is DFQATT and CDR2 is SNEGSKA in the germline V gene (reference sequence). V was cut by 7 bases and J by 6 bases, with 12 bases left in between. The CDR3 loop spans 11 amino acids. The CDR3 DNA reads TGCAGTGGCCAGTGGGGGGATGGCTACACCTTC. It codes for CSGQWGDGYTF.

The chain links TRBV27 to TRBJ1-4, with TRBD1 matching 10 bases. Germline CDR1 MNHEY, CDR2 SMNVEV (reference sequence). V shed 5 bases, J shed 6 bases, and the junction held 3 bases outside the gene matches. The CDR3 covers 14 residues. CDR3 in DNA: TGTGCCAGCAGTCTCGGGACAGGGGATGAAAAACTGTTTTTT. It yields the protein CASSLGTGDEKLFF.

This chain uses TRBV10-3 with TRBJ2-3, with 12 bases aligning to TRBD2. The CDR3 covers 17 residues. Unmatched junction bases numbered 8, after V lost 1 base and J lost 6 bases. Per the germline V gene, CDR1 is ENHRY and CDR2 is SYGVKD. The CDR3 protein is CAISEYPSGRAVDTQYF. In DNA form, the CDR3 reads TGTGCCATCAGTGAGTACCCTAGCGGGAGGGCCGTTGATACGCAGTATTTT.

This clone has only a few counts. The chain recombines TRBV25-1 with TRBJ1-2, with a possible D match to TRBD1 (5 bases). CDR3 length equals 15 residues. Per the germline V gene, CDR1 is MGHDK and CDR2 is SYGVNS. The V gene lost 0 bases and the J gene lost 2 bases, with 10 bases spanning the gap. CDR3 residues: CASSEYNGGNYGYTF. As DNA, the CDR3 is TGTGCCAGCAGTGAATATAACGGGGGGAACTATGGCTACACCTTC.

The chain links TRBV18 to TRBJ2-2; tentative D call: TRBD1 (5 bases). CDR3 length equals 13 residues. V shed 2 bases and J shed 5 bases, with 6 bases lying between them. CDR1 is KGHSH, CDR2 LQKENI, per germline. In DNA form, the CDR3 reads TGTGCCAGCTCACCAAGGGGAACCGGGGAGCTGTTTTTT. Protein product: CASSPRGTGELFF. The full variable domain, with the rest looked up from reference TRBV18 and TRBJ2-2, is NAGVMQNPRHLVRRRGQEARLRCSPMKGHSHVYWYRQLPEEGLKFMVYLQKENIIDESGMPKERFSAEFPKEGPSILRIQQVVRGDSAAYFCASSPRGTGELFFGEGSRLTVL.

This clone was seen more than once but under ten times. The chain has TRBV6-5 and TRBJ2-1; the match to TRBD1 covers 8 bases. Germline V gene sequence: CDR1 MNHEY, CDR2 SVGAGI. V was clipped by 9 bases and J by 5 bases; unmatched bases: 9. The CDR3 runs to 14 residues. CDR3 loop: CASSGQGYDNEQFF. The CDR3, as DNA: TGTGCCAGTTCCGGACAGGGTTATGACAATGAGCAGTTCTTC.

The rearrangement uses TRBV30 and TRBJ1-4; D remains ambiguous. Germline CDR1 and CDR2: GTSNPN and SVGIG (reference sequence). This CDR3 comprises 12 residues. The V end lost 8 bases, the J end lost 3 bases, and 10 bases lay between the germline ends. In DNA, the CDR3 is TGTGCCCGCCTAGGTCCTAATGAAAAACTGTTTTTT. Its translation is CARLGPNEKLFF.

The rearrangement uses TRBV5-1 and TRBJ2-1; 7 nucleotides line up with TRBD1. Germline V CDR1 and CDR2: SGHRS, YFSETQ. V was pared by 5 bases and J by 6 bases, with 5 bases of the junction left unmatched. This CDR3 is 13 amino acids long. CDR3 sequence (DNA): TGCGCCAGCAGAAGGGACAGCGTCAATGAGCAGTTCTTC. Its translation is CASRRDSVNEQFF. Full variable domain (outside the CDR3, taken from reference TRBV5-1 and TRBJ2-1): KAGVTQTPRYLIKTRGQQVTLSCSPISGHRSVSWYQQTPGQGLQFLFEYFSETQRNKGNFPGRFSGRQFSNSRSEMNVSTLELGDSALYLCASRRDSVNEQFFGPGTRLTVL.

CDR3 protein: CASSSTSGRAGELFF. The CDR3 DNA is TGTGCCAGCTCGTCGACTAGCGGGAGGGCCGGGGAGCTGTTTTTT. The rearrangement uses TRBV18 and TRBJ2-2; 14 positions match TRBD2. This CDR3 spans 15 amino acids. V lost 6 bases, J lost 6 bases, and 3 bases stayed unmatched. Germline V gives CDR1 KGHSH, CDR2 LQKENI.

The chain is built from TRBV19 and TRBJ1-5, with D unresolved. Germline V gene sequence: CDR1 LNHDA, CDR2 SQIVND (reference sequence). This CDR3 is built from 13 residues. Trimming pared 10 bases from V and 0 bases from J, leaving 10 bases between. CDR3: CATATVSNQPQHF. For the CDR3, the DNA is TGTGCCACCGCTACAGTTAGCAATCAGCCCCAGCATTTT. The variable domain in full, with the rest retrieved from reference TRBV19 and TRBJ1-5, is DGGITQSPKYLFRKEGQNVTLSCEQNLNHDAMYWYRQDPGQGLRLIYYSQIVNDFQKGDIAEGYSVSREKKESFPLTVTSAQKNPTAFYLCATATVSNQPQHFGDGTRLSIL.

This chain links TRBV30 with TRBJ2-5, with D possibly TRBD1 on 5 matching bases. The CDR3 spans 14 residues. V was cut by 3 bases and J by 5 bases, with 16 bases left in between. Germline V CDR1 and CDR2: GTSNPN, SVGIG (reference sequence). CDR3 DNA: TGTGCCTGGAGCCCCGATAGGGGTATCGAGACCCAGTACTTC. This codes for CAWSPDRGIETQYF.

The genes are TRBV9 and TRBJ2-3; 12 bases map to TRBD2. Germline V lookup: CDR1 SGDLS, CDR2 YYNGEE. The CDR3 spans 15 residues. V lost 7 bases to trimming and J lost 4 bases; unmatched junction nucleotides: 7. CDR3 nucleotide sequence: TGTGCCAGCGCCGGACTAGCGGGGTTCTCAGATACGCAGTATTTT. Amino acids: CASAGLAGFSDTQYF. Complete variable domain (other parts from reference TRBV9 and TRBJ2-3): DSGVTQTPKHLITATGQRVTLRCSPRSGDLSVYWYQQSLDQGLQFLIQYYNGEERAKGNILERFSAQQFPDLHSELNLSSLELGDSALYFCASAGLAGFSDTQYFGPGTRLTVL.

The chain is built from TRBV2 and TRBJ2-1; D perhaps matches TRBD2 (6 bases). Trimming removed 7 bases at V and 2 bases at J, with 15 bases between. Germline V gives CDR1 SNHLY, CDR2 FYNNEI. The CDR3 is 15 residues long. CDR3 coding DNA: TGTGCCAGCATCAATAGCGGAGCGACCTACAATGAGCAGTTCTTC. This translates into CASINSGATYNEQFF.

The gene calls are TRBV5-1 and TRBJ2-7; TRBD2 aligns across 7 bases. Unmatched junction bases numbered 18, after V lost 0 bases and J lost 6 bases. Per germline, CDR1 SGHRS and CDR2 YFSETQ. The length of the CDR3 is 18 residues. Written as DNA, the CDR3 is TGCGCCAGCAGCTTGGTCATTCGACGAGCCGGGAGGAGTGGCGAGCAGTACTTC. Protein sequence: CASSLVIRRAGRSGEQYF.

The rearrangement joins TRBV30 to TRBJ1-4; the match to TRBD1 covers 8 bases. Germline V CDR1 and CDR2: GTSNPN, SVGIG (reference sequence). CDR3 length: 15 residues. V shed 2 bases and J 3 bases; nucleotides not matched to a gene: 5. The CDR3: CAWSFGQGPNEKLFF. The CDR3 nucleotides read TGTGCCTGGAGTTTCGGACAGGGTCCTAATGAAAAACTGTTTTTT.

The V call is TRBV4-2, the J call TRBJ2-5; 9 positions agree with TRBD1. This CDR3 is 16 amino acids long. Germline lookup yields CDR1 LGHNA and CDR2 YNFKEQ. The V gene end was trimmed by 4 bases and the J gene end by 5 bases; junction bases not matched to a gene: 11. CDR3 sequence reads: CASSPKQGAGGETQYF. DNA for the CDR3: TGTGCCAGCAGCCCTAAACAGGGGGCGGGCGGGGAGACCCAGTACTTC.

The chain employs TRBV28 and TRBJ2-2, with 11 bases fitting TRBD2. CDR3 length equals 18 residues. The V and J ends lost 0 bases and 7 bases, in that order; junction bases with no gene match: 10. Germline assignment: CDR1 MDHEN and CDR2 SYDVKM. The CDR3 loop reads CASSLWVSGGAMLGELFF. CDR3 in DNA: TGTGCCAGCAGTTTATGGGTTAGCGGGGGGGCCATGCTCGGGGAGCTGTTTTTT.

V usage is TRBV7-9 and J usage is TRBJ1-5; no reliable D call. Trimming removed 1 base from V and 15 bases from J, with 19 bases in between. CDR1 and CDR2 from the germline V gene are SEHNR and FQNEAQ (reference sequence). This CDR3 region has 14 residues. This CDR3 is CASSLDSRGVPSHF. The CDR3, as DNA: TGTGCCAGCAGCTTAGATTCCCGAGGCGTCCCCTCGCATTTT.

The chain has TRBV7-9 and TRBJ2-3, with 9 nucleotides matching TRBD2. The V gene's germline CDR1 is SEHNR and CDR2 FQNEAQ (reference sequence). Trimming took 7 bases from V and 6 from J; bases not matched to a gene: 11. The CDR3 loop spans 15 amino acids. The CDR3 DNA follows: TGTGCCAGCATGAAGTACGCGGGGGGGCGTGATACGCAGTATTTT. Translated: CASMKYAGGRDTQYF.

The chain links TRBV5-4 to TRBJ1-2, with 12 nucleotides matching TRBD1. Germline V gene sequence: CDR1 SGHNT, CDR2 YYREEE (reference sequence). The V segment lost 4 bases and the J segment 8 bases; nucleotides outside the gene matches: 6. The CDR3 consists of 14 residues. CDR3 nucleotide sequence: TGTGCCAGCAGCCCCGGGACAGGGGGCTGGGGCTACACCTTC. As protein: CASSPGTGGWGYTF. Together with reference TRBV5-4 and TRBJ1-2, the CDR3 gives the full variable domain: ETGVTQSPTHLIKTRGQQVTLRCSSQSGHNTVSWYQQALGQGPQFIFQYYREEENGRGNFPPRFSGLQFPNYSSELNVNALELDDSALYLCASSPGTGGWGYTFGSGTRLTVV.